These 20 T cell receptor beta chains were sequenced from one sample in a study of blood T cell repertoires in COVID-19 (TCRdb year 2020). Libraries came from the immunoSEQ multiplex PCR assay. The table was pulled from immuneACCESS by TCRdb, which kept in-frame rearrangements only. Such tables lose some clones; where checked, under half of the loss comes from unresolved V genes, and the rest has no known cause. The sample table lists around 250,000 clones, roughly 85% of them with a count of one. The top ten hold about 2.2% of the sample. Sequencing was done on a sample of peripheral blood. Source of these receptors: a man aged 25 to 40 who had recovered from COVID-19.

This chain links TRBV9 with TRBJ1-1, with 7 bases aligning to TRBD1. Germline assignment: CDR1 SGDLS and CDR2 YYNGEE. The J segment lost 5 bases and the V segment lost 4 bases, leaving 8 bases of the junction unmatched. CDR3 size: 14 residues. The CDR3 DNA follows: TGTGCCAGCAGCTCCCAGAACAGGGGAACTGAAGCTTTCTTT. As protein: CASSSQNRGTEAFF.

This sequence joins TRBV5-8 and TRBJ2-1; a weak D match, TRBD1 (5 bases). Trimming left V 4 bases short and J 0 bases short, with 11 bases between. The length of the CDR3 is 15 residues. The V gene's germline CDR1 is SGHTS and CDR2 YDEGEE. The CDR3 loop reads CASSIQGSSYNEQFF. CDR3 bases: TGTGCCAGCAGCATCCAGGGTAGCTCCTACAATGAGCAGTTCTTC.

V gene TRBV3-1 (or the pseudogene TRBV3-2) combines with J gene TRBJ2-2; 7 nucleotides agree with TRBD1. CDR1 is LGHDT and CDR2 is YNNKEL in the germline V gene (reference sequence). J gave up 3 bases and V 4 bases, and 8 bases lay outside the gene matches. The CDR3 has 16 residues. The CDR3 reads CASSLGFGTDTGELFF. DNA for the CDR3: TGTGCCAGCAGCCTCGGTTTCGGGACAGACACCGGGGAGCTGTTTTTT.

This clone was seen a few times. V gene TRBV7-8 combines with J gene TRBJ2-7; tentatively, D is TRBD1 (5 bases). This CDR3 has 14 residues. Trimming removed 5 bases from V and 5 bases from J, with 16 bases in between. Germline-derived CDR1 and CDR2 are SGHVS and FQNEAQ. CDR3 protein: CASSPYPDSHEQYF. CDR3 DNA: TGTGCCAGCAGCCCCTACCCCGACAGCCACGAGCAGTACTTC.

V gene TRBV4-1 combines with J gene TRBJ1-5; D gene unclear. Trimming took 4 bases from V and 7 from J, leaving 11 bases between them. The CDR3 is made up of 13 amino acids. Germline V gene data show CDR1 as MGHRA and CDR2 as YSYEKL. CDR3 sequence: CASSLGRGQPQHF. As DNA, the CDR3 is TGCGCCAGCAGCCTCGGTCGAGGCCAGCCCCAGCATTTT.

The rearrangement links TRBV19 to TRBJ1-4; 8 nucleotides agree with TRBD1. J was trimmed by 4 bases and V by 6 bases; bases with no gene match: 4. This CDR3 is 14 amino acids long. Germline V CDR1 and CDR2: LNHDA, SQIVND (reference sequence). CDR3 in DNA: TGTGCCAGTAGAACAGGGGGTTTTAATGAAAAACTGTTTTTT. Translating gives CASRTGGFNEKLFF.

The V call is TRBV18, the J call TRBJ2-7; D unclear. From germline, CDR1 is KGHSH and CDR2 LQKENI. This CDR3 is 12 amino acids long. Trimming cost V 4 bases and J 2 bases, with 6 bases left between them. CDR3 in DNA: TGTGCCAGCTCACTGAGGACCTACGAGCAGTACTTC. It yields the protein CASSLRTYEQYF.

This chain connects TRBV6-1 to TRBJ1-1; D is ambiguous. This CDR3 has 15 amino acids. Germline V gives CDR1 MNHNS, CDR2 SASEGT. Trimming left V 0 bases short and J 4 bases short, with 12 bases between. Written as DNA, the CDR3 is TGTGCCAGCAGTGAAGCAAGTGGGAGGATCACTGAAGCTTTCTTT. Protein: CASSEASGRITEAFF.

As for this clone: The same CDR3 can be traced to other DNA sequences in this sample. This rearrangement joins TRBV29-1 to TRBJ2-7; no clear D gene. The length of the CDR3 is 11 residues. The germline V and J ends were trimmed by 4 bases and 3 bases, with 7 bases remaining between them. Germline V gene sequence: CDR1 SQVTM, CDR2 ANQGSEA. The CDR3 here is CSVGGDYEQYF. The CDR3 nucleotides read TGCAGCGTTGGTGGAGACTACGAGCAGTACTTC.

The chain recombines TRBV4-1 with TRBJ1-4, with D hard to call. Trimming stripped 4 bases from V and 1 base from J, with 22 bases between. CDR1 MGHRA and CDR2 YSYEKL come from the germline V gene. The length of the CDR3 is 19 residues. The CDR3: CASSLYYSAGSETNEKLFF. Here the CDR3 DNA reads TGCGCCAGCAGCCTATATTATTCGGCGGGATCCGAAACTAATGAAAAACTGTTTTTT.

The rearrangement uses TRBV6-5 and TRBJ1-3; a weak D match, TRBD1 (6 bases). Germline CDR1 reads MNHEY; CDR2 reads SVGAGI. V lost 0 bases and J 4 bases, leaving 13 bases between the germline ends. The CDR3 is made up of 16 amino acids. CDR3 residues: CASSYSIIQGGNTIYF. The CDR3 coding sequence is TGTGCCAGCAGTTACTCCATAATCCAGGGGGGAAACACCATATATTTT.

CDR3 nucleotide sequence: TGCGCCAGCAGCCAAGTAACACAGGGAAGTTCACCCCTCCACTTT. Translation: CASSQVTQGSSPLHF. The chain carries TRBV4-3 and TRBJ1-6; possible D gene TRBD1, 6 bases. The CDR3 loop spans 15 amino acids. The V gene lost 1 base and the J gene lost 9 bases, with 13 bases spanning the gap. The germline gives CDR1 LGHNA, CDR2 YSLEER.

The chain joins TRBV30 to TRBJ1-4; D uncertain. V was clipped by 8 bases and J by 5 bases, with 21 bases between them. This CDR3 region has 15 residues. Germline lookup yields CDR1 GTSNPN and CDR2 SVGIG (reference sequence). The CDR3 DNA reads TGTGCCGGGGTAAGGGAGTCCGGAACAAATGAAAAACTGTTTTTT. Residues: CAGVRESGTNEKLFF.

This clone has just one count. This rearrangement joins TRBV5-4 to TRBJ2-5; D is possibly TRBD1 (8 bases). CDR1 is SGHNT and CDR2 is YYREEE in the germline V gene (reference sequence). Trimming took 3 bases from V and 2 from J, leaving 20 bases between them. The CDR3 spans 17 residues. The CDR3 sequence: CASSYGQGGARQETQYF. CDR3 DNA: TGTGCCAGCAGCTATGGACAGGGAGGGGCGCGGCAAGAGACCCAGTACTTC.

The CDR3 bases are TGTGCCTGGAACGGAGGACAGAGCACAGATACGCAGTATTTT. Amino acid sequence: CAWNGGQSTDTQYF. The chain links TRBV30 to TRBJ2-3; D possibly corresponds to TRBD1 (6 bases). V was pared by 4 bases and J by 0 bases, with 11 bases between. This CDR3 comprises 14 residues. Per germline, CDR1 GTSNPN and CDR2 SVGIG (reference sequence).

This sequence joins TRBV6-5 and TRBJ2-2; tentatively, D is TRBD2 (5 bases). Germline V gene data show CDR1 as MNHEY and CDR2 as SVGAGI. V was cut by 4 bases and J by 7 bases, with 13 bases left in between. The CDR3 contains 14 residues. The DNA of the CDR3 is TGTGCCAGCAGTTGGGAGCATCGAGGCGGGGAGCTGTTTTTT. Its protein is CASSWEHRGGELFF.

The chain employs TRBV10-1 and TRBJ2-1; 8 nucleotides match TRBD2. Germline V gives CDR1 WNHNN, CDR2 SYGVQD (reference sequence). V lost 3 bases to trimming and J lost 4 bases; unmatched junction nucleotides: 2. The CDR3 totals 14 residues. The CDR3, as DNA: TGCGCCAGCAGTGAAGCGGGGGCTTACAATGAGCAGTTCTTC. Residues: CASSEAGAYNEQFF.

CDR3 sequence (DNA): TGCGCCAGCAGTGAGACCCAGGGGAGAGCTAACTATGGCTACACCTTC. Residues: CASSETQGRANYGYTF. The gene calls are TRBV10-2 and TRBJ1-2; a weak D match, TRBD1 (6 bases). The CDR3 extends over 16 amino acids. CDR1 WSHSY and CDR2 SAAADI come from the germline V gene. The V end was cut by 2 bases, the J end by 0 bases, with 13 bases between.

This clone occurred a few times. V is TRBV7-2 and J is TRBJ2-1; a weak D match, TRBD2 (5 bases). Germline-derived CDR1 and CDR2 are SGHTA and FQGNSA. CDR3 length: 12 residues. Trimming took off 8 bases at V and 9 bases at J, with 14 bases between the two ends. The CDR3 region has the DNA TGTGCCAGCCGACTTCAACGGGGTGAGCAGTTCTTC. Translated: CASRLQRGEQFF.

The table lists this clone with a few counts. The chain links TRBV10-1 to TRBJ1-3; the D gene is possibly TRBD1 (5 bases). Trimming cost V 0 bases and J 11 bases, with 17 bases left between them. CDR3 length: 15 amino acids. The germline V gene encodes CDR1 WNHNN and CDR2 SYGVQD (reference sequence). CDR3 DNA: TGCGCCAGCAGTGAGTCGAGTACCGAGGGACTCCCCATATATTTT. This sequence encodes CASSESSTEGLPIYF.